This T cell receptor (beta chain) is drawn from a study of cytomegalovirus exposure and HLA in healthy donors. Clones were read by immunoSEQ multiplex PCR, and TCRdb kept only the in-frame ones, dropping some. Of over 45,000 clones in the sample, 80% to 95% are singletons; the top ten hold around 5.8%. V was pared by 1 base and J by 8 bases, with 14 bases between. Germline V lookup: CDR1 SGHTA, CDR2 FQGNSA. CDR3 size: 15 residues. The receptor was isolated from a young woman in good health and CMV-seronegative. Sequencing was performed on PBMCs. The chain recombines TRBV7-2 with TRBJ1-4; D perhaps matches TRBD1 (6 bases). CDR3 bases: TGTGCCAGCAGCTTAGGCCAGGGGTTTAGGGAAAAACTGTTTTTT. Its translation is CASSLGQGFREKLFF.